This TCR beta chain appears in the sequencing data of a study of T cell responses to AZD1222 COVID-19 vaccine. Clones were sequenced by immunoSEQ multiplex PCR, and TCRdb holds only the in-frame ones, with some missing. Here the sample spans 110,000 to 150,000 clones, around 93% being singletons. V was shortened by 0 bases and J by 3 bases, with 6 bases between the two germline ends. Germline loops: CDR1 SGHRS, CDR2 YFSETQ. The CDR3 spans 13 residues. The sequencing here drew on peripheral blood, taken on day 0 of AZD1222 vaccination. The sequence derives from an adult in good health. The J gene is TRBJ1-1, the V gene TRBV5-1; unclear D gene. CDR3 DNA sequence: TGCGCCAGCAGCTTGGGTTGGGACACTGAAGCTTTCTTT. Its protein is CASSLGWDTEAFF.